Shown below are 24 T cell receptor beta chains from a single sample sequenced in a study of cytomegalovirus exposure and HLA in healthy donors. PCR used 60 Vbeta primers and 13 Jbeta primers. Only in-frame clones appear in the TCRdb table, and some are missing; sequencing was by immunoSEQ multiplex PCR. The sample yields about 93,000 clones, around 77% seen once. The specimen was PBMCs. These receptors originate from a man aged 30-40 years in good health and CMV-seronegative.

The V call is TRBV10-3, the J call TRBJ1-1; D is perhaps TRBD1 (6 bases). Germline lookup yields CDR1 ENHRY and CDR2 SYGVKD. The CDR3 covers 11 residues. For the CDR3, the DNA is TGTGCGGCGAGGGGGGGCCCTGAAGCTTTCTTT. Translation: CAARGGPEAFF.

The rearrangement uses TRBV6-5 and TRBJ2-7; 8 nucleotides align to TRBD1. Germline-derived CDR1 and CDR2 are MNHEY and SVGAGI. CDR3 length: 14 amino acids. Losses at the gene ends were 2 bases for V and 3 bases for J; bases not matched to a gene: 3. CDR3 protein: CASSYGTGFYEQYF. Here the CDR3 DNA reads TGTGCCAGCAGTTACGGGACAGGATTCTACGAGCAGTACTTC.

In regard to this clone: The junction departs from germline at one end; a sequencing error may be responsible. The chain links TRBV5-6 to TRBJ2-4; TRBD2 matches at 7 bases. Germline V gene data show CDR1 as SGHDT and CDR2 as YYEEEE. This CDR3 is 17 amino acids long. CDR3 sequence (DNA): TGTGCCAGCGGCTTGAATCTGGCGGGAGTGGGCAAAAACATTCAGTACTTC. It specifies CASGLNLAGVGKNIQYF.

The CDR3 coding sequence is TGCGCCAGCAGCCAAGAAGCCACGGGTAGCGGGGGGGCCGGGGATACGCAGTATTTT. This codes for CASSQEATGSGGAGDTQYF. This chain connects TRBV4-3 to TRBJ2-3; 11 bases are a match to TRBD2. Losses at the gene ends were 0 bases for V and 6 bases for J; bases not matched to a gene: 14. CDR3 length: 19 residues. Germline V CDR1 and CDR2: LGHNA, YSLEER.

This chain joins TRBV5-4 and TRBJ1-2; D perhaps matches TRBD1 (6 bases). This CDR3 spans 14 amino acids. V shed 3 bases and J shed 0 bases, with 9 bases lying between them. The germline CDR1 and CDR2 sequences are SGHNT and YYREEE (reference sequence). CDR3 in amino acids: CASSWDKSNYGYTF. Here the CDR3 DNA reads TGTGCCAGCAGCTGGGACAAGTCTAACTATGGCTACACCTTC.

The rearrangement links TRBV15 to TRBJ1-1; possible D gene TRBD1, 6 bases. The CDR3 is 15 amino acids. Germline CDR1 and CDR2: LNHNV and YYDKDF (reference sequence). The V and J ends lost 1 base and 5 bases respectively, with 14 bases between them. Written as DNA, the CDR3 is TGTGCCACCAGCAGAGGGGGGGGGCGCCTTACTGAAGCTTTCTTT. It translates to CATSRGGGRLTEAFF.

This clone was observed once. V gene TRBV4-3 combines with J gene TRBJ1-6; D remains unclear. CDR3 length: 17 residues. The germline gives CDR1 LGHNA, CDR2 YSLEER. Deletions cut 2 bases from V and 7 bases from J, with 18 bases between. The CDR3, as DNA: TGCGCCAGCAGCCAAAGTCCGGGTGTCGGGAGGAATTCACCCCTCCACTTT. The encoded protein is CASSQSPGVGRNSPLHF.

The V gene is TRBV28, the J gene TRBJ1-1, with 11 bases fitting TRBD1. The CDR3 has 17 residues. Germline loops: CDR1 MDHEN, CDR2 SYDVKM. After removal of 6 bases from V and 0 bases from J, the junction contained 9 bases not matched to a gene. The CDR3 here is CASSTRGQGAMNTEAFF. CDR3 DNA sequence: TGTGCCAGCAGCACGCGCGGACAGGGGGCAATGAACACTGAAGCTTTCTTT.

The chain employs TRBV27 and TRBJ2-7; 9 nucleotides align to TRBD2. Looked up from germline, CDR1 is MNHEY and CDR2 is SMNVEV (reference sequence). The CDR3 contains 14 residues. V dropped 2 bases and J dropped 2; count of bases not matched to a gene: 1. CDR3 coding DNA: TGTGCCAGCAGTTTACTAGCGGGGACCTACGAGCAGTACTTC. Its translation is CASSLLAGTYEQYF.

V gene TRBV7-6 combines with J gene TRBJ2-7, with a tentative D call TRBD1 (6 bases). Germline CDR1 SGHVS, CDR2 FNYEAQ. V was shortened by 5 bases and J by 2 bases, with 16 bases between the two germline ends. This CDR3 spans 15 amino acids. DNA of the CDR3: TGTGCCAGCAGCCAAACAATACAGGGAACCTACGAGCAGTACTTC. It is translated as CASSQTIQGTYEQYF.

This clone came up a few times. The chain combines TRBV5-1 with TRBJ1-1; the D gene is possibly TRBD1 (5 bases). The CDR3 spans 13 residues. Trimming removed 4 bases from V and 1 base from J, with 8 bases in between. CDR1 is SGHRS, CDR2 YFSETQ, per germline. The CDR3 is CASSVTGNTEAFF. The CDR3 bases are TGCGCCAGCAGCGTTACAGGGAACACTGAAGCTTTCTTT.

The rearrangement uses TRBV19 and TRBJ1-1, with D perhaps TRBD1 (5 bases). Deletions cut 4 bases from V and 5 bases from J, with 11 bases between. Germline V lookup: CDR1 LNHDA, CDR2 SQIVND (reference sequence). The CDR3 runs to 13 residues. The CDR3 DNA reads TGTGCCAGTAGTAAGGCAGGGAAAACTGAAGCTTTCTTT. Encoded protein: CASSKAGKTEAFF. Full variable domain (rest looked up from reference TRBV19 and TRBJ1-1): DGGITQSPKYLFRKEGQNVTLSCEQNLNHDAMYWYRQDPGQGLRLIYYSQIVNDFQKGDIAEGYSVSREKKESFPLTVTSAQKNPTAFYLCASSKAGKTEAFFGQGTRLTVV.

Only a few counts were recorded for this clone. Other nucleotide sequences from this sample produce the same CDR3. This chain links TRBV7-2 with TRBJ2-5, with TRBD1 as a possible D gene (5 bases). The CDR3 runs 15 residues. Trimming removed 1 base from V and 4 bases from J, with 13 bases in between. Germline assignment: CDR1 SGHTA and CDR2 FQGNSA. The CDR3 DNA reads TGTGCCAGCAGCTTAGGGCTCCAGGGTCGAGAGACCCAGTACTTC. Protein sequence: CASSLGLQGRETQYF.

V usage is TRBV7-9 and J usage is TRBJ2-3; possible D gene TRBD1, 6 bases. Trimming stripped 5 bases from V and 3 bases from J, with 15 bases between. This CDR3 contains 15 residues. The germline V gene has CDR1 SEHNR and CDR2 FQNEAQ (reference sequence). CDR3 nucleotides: TGTGCCAGCAGCCTGGGACACCTCGAGACAGATACGCAGTATTTT. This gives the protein CASSLGHLETDTQYF.

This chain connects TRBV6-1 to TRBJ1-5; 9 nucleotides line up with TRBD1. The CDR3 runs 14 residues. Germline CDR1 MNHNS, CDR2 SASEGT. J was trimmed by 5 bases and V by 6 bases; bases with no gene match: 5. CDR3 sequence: CASSWTGEDQPQHF. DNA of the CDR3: TGTGCCAGCAGCTGGACAGGGGAAGATCAGCCCCAGCATTTT.

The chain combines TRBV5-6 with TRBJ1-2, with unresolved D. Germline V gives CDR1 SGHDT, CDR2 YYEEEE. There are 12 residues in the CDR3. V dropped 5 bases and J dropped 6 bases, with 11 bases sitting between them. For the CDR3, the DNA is TGTGCCAGCAGGAGAAGAGGCGATGGCTACACCTTC. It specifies CASRRRGDGYTF.

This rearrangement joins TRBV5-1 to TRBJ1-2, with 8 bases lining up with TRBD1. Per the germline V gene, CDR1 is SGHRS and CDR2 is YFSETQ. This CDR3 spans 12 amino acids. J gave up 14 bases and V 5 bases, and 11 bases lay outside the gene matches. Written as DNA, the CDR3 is TGCGCCAGCAGTCGAGCGGACAGGGATCAAACCTTC. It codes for CASSRADRDQTF.

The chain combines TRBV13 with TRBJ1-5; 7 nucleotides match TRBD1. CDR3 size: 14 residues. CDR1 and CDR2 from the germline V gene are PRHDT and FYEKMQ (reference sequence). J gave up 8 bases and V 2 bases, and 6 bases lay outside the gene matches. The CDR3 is CASSLRGPREPQHF. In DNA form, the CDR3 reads TGTGCCAGCAGCTTAAGGGGGCCCAGGGAGCCCCAGCATTTT.

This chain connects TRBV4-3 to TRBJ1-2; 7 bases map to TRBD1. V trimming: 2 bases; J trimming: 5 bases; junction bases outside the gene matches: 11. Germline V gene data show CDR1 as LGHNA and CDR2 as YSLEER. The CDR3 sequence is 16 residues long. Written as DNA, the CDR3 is TGCGCCAGCAGCCAATCCCCGGGAGGGACAGAATATGGCTACACCTTC. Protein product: CASSQSPGGTEYGYTF.

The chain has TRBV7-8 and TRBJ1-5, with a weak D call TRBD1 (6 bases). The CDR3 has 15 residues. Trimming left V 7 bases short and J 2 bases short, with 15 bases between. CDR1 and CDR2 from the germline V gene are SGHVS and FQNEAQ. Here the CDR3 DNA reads TGTGCCAGCACCCCGGACAGTTGGGGCAATCAGCCCCAGCATTTT. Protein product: CASTPDSWGNQPQHF.

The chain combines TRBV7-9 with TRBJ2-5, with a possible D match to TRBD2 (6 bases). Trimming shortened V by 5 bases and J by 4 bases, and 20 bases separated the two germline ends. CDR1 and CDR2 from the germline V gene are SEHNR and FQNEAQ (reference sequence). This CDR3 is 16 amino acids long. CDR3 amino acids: CASSVLAGRGSETQYF. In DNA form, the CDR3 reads TGTGCCAGCAGCGTACTTGCGGGGCGGGGATCAGAGACCCAGTACTTC. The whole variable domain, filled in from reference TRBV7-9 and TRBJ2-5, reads DTGVSQNPRHKITKRGQNVTFRCDPISEHNRLYWYRQTLGQGPEFLTYFQNEAQLEKSRLLSDRFSAERPKGSFSTLEIQRTEQGDSAMYLCASSVLAGRGSETQYFGPGTRLLVL.

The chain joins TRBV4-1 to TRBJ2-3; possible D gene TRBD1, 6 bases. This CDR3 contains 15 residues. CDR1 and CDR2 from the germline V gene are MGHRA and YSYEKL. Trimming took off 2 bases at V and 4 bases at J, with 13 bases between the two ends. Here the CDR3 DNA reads TGCGCCAGCAGCCAAATTTACAGGGATGCAGATACGCAGTATTTT. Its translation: CASSQIYRDADTQYF.

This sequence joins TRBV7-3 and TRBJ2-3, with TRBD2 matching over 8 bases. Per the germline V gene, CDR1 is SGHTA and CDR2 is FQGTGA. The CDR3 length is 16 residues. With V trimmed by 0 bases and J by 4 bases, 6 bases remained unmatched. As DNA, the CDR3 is TGTGCCAGCAGCTTAACTCGGGGGGGATTCCCAGATACGCAGTATTTT. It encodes CASSLTRGGFPDTQYF.

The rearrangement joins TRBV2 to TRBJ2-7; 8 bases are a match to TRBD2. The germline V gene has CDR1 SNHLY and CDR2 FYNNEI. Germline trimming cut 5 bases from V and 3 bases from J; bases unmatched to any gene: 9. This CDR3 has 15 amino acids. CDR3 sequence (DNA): TGTGCCAGCAGTCTGACTAGCGACAGGTACTACGAGCAGTACTTC. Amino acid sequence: CASSLTSDRYYEQYF.